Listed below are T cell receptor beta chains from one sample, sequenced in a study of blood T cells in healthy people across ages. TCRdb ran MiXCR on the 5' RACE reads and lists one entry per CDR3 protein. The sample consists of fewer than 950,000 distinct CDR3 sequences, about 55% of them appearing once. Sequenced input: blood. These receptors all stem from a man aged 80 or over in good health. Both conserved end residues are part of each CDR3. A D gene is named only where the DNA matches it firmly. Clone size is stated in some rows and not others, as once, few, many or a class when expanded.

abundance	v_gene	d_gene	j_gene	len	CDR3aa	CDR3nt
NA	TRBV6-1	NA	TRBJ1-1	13	CASSPTERNEAFF	TGTGCCAGCAGCCCGACAGAAAGAAATGAAGCTTTCTTT
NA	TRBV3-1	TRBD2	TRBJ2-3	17	CASSHWTSGGGADTQYF	TGTGCCAGCAGCCACTGGACTAGCGGAGGGGGGGCAGATACGCAGTATTTT
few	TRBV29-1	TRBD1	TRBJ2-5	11	CSDRQGKTQYF	TGCAGCGATAGACAGGGGAAGACCCAGTACTTC
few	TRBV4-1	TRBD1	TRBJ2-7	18	CASSQVGVKTGDPGEQYF	TGCGCCAGCAGCCAAGTTGGGGTGAAGACAGGGGATCCGGGGGAGCAGTACTTC
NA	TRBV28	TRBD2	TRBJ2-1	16	CASSLVSAGGLNEQFF	TGTGCCAGCAGTTTAGTCTCTGCGGGAGGGCTCAATGAGCAGTTCTTC
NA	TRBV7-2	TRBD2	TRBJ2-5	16	CASILSLAGGIRTQYF	TGTGCCAGCATCTTATCCCTAGCGGGAGGCATCAGGACCCAGTACTTC
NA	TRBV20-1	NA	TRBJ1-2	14	CSARVLQDLRGYTF	TGCAGTGCTAGAGTGTTACAGGACCTTCGGGGCTACACCTTC
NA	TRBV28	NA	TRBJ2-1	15	CASSLWLSGYNEQFF	TGTGCCAGCAGTCTGTGGTTGTCTGGATACAATGAGCAGTTCTTC
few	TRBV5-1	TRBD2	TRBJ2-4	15	CASRPTSGSKNIQYF	TGCGCCAGCAGACCGACTAGCGGGAGCAAAAACATTCAGTACTTC
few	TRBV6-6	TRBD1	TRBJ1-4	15	CASSYPGQADEKLFF	TGTGCCAGCAGTTATCCGGGACAGGCAGATGAAAAACTGTTTTTT
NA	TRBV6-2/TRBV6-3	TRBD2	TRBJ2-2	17	CASSPSGSKRGTGELFF	TGTGCCAGCAGTCCCAGCGGGAGTAAAAGGGGCACCGGGGAGCTGTTTTTT
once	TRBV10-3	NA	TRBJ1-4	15	CAIGAENATNEKLFF	TGTGCCATCGGCGCGGAGAACGCGACTAATGAAAAACTGTTTTTT
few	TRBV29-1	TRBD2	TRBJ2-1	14	CSVWTSGTYNEQFF	TGCAGCGTTTGGACTAGCGGTACCTACAATGAGCAGTTCTTC
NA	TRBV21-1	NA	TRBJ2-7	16	CASSTSREFQADEQYF	TGTGCCAGCAGCACTTCGCGGGAATTCCAAGCGGACGAGCAGTACTTC
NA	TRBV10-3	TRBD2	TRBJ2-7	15	CAIRGNVAGAYEQYF	TGTGCCATCAGGGGTAATGTAGCGGGAGCGTACGAGCAGTACTTC
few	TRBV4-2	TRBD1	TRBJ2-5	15	CASSQDPGQGETQYF	TGTGCCAGCAGCCAAGATCCAGGACAGGGAGAGACCCAGTACTTC
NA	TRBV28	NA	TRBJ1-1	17	CATTPRVRSVRNTEAFF	TGTGCCACCACTCCCAGGGTTCGCTCCGTAAGGAACACTGAAGCTTTCTTT
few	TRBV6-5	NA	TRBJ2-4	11	CASGDRGAQYF	TGTGCCAGCGGCGACAGAGGAGCGCAGTACTTC
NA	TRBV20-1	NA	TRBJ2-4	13	CSASRGRPGEQYF	TGCAGTGCTAGTCGGGGGAGACCGGGGGAGCAGTACTTC
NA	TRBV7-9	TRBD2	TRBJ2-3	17	CASSLALVGGHEDTQYF	TGTGCCAGCAGCTTAGCCCTCGTGGGAGGGCACGAAGATACGCAGTATTTT
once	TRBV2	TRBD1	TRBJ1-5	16	CASSDKRTGRGQPQHF	TGTGCCAGCAGCGACAAGCGGACAGGGAGAGGACAGCCCCAGCATTTT
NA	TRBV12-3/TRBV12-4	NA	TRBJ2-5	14	CASSLGSRTETQYF	TGTGCCAGCAGTTTAGGTAGCCGCACGGAGACCCAGTACTTC
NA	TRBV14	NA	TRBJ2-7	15	CASSQGAGRNYEQYF	TGTGCCAGCAGCCAAGGGGCGGGGAGGAACTACGAGCAGTACTTC